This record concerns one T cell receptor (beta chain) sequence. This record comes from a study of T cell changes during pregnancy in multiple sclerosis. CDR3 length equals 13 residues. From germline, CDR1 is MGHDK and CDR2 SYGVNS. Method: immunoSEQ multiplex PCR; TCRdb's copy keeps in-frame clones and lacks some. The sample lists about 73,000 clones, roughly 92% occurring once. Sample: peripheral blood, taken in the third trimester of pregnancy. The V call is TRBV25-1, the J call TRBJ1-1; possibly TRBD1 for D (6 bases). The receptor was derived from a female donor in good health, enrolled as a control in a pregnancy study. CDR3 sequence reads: CATGTGSNTEAFF. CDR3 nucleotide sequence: TGTGCAACTGGTACAGGGTCGAACACTGAAGCTTTCTTT. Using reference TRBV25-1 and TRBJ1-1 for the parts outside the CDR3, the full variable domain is EADIYQTPRYLVIGTGKKITLECSQTMGHDKMYWYQQDPGMELHLIHYSYGVNSTEKGDLSSESTVSRIRTEHFPLTLESARPSHTSQYLCATGTGSNTEAFFGQGTRLTVV.